This TCR beta chain was documented in a study of blood T cell repertoires in COVID-19. Looking at the study overall: COVID-19 samples collected from the United States, Italy and Spain covered acute and convalescent phases. PBMCs, B-cell-depleted T cells, or T cells were the source of the cDNA or gDNA that made up the material.

The CDR3 runs 15 residues. Trimming took 6 bases from V and 3 from J, leaving 20 bases between them. Germline V gene lookup returns CDR1 SQVTM and CDR2 ANQGSEA. Authors' processing steps: Scientists estimated how many nucleated cells there were by amplifying reference gene primers. This table comes from immunoSEQ multiplex PCR, and its TCRdb copy is limited to in-frame clones, with some not included. For V, J and clone size, that table is used; D and trimming come from the DNA. The sample lists 200,000 to 300,000 clones, 65% to 90% occurring once. The chain links TRBV29-1 to TRBJ1-1; D is unresolved. The sequencing input was peripheral blood. This clonotype was obtained from a man aged 35 to 55 who had recovered from COVID-19. DNA of the CDR3: TGCAGCGTAGACGAGGCGTCGGGGTTCGACACTGAAGCTTTCTTT. It translates to CSVDEASGFDTEAFF.